The 28 T cell receptor beta chains listed next were all sequenced from one sample in a study of blood T cell repertoires in COVID-19 (dated by TCRdb to the early 2020s). The library came from the immunoSEQ multiplex PCR assay. Not all clones reach the TCRdb copy of this immuneACCESS table, which keeps in-frame sequences only. Checked studies attribute under half of the gap to unresolved V genes and leave the rest unexplained. Here the sample has about 140,000 clones; 70% to 85% occur a single time. Under 4.5% of the sample belongs to the ten largest clones. Source material: peripheral blood. These TCRs come from a man aged 60 to 69 with acute or convalescent COVID-19.

The chain is built from TRBV7-2 and TRBJ1-2, with D possibly TRBD1 on 5 matching bases. The germline CDR1 and CDR2 sequences are SGHTA and FQGNSA. The CDR3 has 13 residues. V was trimmed by 3 bases and J by 4 bases, leaving 9 bases between them. CDR3 sequence: CASSFPGGYGYTF. CDR3 DNA sequence: TGTGCCAGCAGCTTCCCCGGGGGCTATGGCTACACCTTC.

The sample holds one count of this clone. This chain joins TRBV11-2 and TRBJ2-7; 10 bases agree with TRBD1. The J segment lost 2 bases and the V segment lost 0 bases, leaving 7 bases of the junction unmatched. Looked up from germline, CDR1 is SGHAT and CDR2 is FQNNGV. CDR3 length: 17 amino acids. The CDR3 is CASSLEGQGFVPYEQYF. For the CDR3, the DNA is TGTGCCAGCAGCTTAGAGGGACAGGGGTTTGTCCCCTACGAGCAGTACTTC.

This chain connects TRBV5-1 to TRBJ1-2; 8 positions agree with TRBD1. CDR3 length: 15 residues. The germline CDR1 and CDR2 sequences are SGHRS and YFSETQ. Trimming at V came to 6 bases and at J to 3 bases, leaving 10 bases not matched to a gene. CDR3 sequence: CASNSAGGADYGYTF. The CDR3 coding sequence is TGCGCCAGCAACTCTGCAGGGGGCGCGGACTATGGCTACACCTTC.

The chain joins TRBV5-1 to TRBJ2-1; TRBD2 agrees at 11 bases. This CDR3 is 14 amino acids long. The germline V gene encodes CDR1 SGHRS and CDR2 YFSETQ. J was trimmed by 5 bases and V by 4 bases; bases with no gene match: 2. In DNA form, the CDR3 reads TGCGCCAGCAGCCAACTAGCGGGAGACAATGAGCAGTTCTTC. It specifies CASSQLAGDNEQFF.

V usage is TRBV7-9 and J usage is TRBJ2-4; possibly TRBD1 for D (6 bases). Looked up from germline, CDR1 is SEHNR and CDR2 is FQNEAQ (reference sequence). The CDR3 length is 17 residues. The V end lost 0 bases, the J end lost 3 bases, and 15 bases lay between the germline ends. CDR3 region: CASSLAGAGWGKNIQYF. The CDR3 DNA is TGTGCCAGCAGCTTAGCGGGGGCGGGCTGGGGCAAAAACATTCAGTACTTC. The full variable domain, in which reference TRBV7-9 and TRBJ2-4 provide the parts outside the CDR3, is DTGVSQNPRHKITKRGQNVTFRCDPISEHNRLYWYRQTLGQGPEFLTYFQNEAQLEKSRLLSDRFSAERPKGSFSTLEIQRTEQGDSAMYLCASSLAGAGWGKNIQYFGAGTRLSVL.

The chain employs TRBV9 and TRBJ2-2; TRBD2 aligns across 8 bases. Germline V gene lookup returns CDR1 SGDLS and CDR2 YYNGEE. The CDR3 spans 20 residues. V trimming: 0 bases; J trimming: 5 bases; junction bases outside the gene matches: 18. The CDR3 DNA follows: TGTGCCAGCAGCGTAGCTTTCACAGGGTACTCGGGAGGGCGGACCGGGGAGCTGTTTTTT. It yields the protein CASSVAFTGYSGGRTGELFF.

This clone has more than one count but fewer than ten. The chain's CDR3 is CASKGGLNQPQHF. The CDR3 DNA reads TGTGCCAGCAAAGGGGGTTTAAATCAGCCCCAGCATTTT. The chain has TRBV28 and TRBJ1-5, with TRBD1 as a possible D gene (6 bases). CDR1 and CDR2 from the germline V gene are MDHEN and SYDVKM. Trimming took 7 bases from V and 4 from J, leaving 11 bases between them. There are 13 residues in the CDR3.

V usage is TRBV5-1 and J usage is TRBJ2-7; 7 nucleotides align to TRBD2. Germline V lookup: CDR1 SGHRS, CDR2 YFSETQ. CDR3 size: 13 residues. Germline trimming cut 3 bases from V and 4 bases from J; bases unmatched to any gene: 4. CDR3 residues: CASSSTSRYEQYF. The DNA for the CDR3 is TGCGCCAGCAGCTCGACTAGCAGATACGAGCAGTACTTC.

The chain's CDR3 is CASIQGDNYGYTF. The CDR3 region has the DNA TGTGCCAGCATTCAGGGGGATAACTATGGCTACACCTTC. The chain recombines TRBV28 with TRBJ1-2, with TRBD1 identical over 7 bases. With 7 bases clipped from V and 1 base from J, the junction kept 3 bases outside the gene matches. This CDR3 region has 13 residues. Germline V lookup: CDR1 MDHEN, CDR2 SYDVKM.

The chain joins TRBV10-1 to TRBJ2-5, with 8 bases lining up with TRBD1. Germline V lookup: CDR1 WNHNN, CDR2 SYGVQD (reference sequence). This CDR3 is 14 amino acids long. V lost 5 bases and J lost 1; bases outside the gene matches: 3. CDR3 residues: CASSFRGLQETQYF. CDR3 DNA sequence: TGCGCCAGCAGTTTCAGGGGGCTCCAAGAGACCCAGTACTTC.

This clone was counted between two and nine times. The chain recombines TRBV6-5 with TRBJ2-3, with a tentative D call TRBD2 (5 bases). The CDR3 covers 15 residues. V was trimmed by 8 bases and J by 2 bases, leaving 17 bases between them. Germline loops: CDR1 MNHEY, CDR2 SVGAGI. The CDR3 sequence is CASSRTDQPTDTQYF. The CDR3 nucleotides are TGTGCCAGCTCTCGGACTGATCAACCCACAGATACGCAGTATTTT.

CDR3 nucleotide sequence: TGTGCAAGTCGCTCGCTTCTACAGGGCCTTTATCGCATGAACACTGAAGCTTTCTTT. Translated, it gives CASRSLLQGLYRMNTEAFF. The chain couples TRBV12-2 to TRBJ1-1; the table's D call, TRBD1, was not checked against the DNA. TRBV12-2 is flagged as a pseudogene. The CDR3 has 19 residues.

The rearrangement joins TRBV27 to TRBJ2-4; TRBD1 is a possible D gene (6 bases). With 1 base removed from V and 6 bases from J, the gap between germline ends came to 13 bases. Germline CDR1 is MNHEY and CDR2 is SMNVEV (reference sequence). The CDR3 covers 15 residues. The CDR3, as DNA: TGTGCCAGCAGTTTATTCAGGGGCAACCCAAACATTCAGTACTTC. Its translation is CASSLFRGNPNIQYF.

This chain joins TRBV2 and TRBJ2-3; the D gene is possibly TRBD2 (6 bases). V gave up 7 bases and J gave up 2 bases, with 13 bases separating them. The germline V gene has CDR1 SNHLY and CDR2 FYNNEI. The CDR3 runs to 14 residues. Here the CDR3 reads CASKKAGDTDTQYF. As DNA, the CDR3 is TGTGCCAGCAAGAAAGCGGGTGACACAGATACGCAGTATTTT.

The chain joins TRBV28 to TRBJ1-4; D is perhaps TRBD1 (5 bases). In germline, CDR1 is MDHEN, CDR2 SYDVKM. The V and J ends lost 6 bases and 7 bases respectively, with 24 bases between them. The CDR3 consists of 17 residues. The CDR3 nucleotides read TGTGCCAGCAGCCGGTTAGGCGGGATGCAGGGTATTGAAAAACTGTTTTTT. It encodes CASSRLGGMQGIEKLFF. Drawing the rest from reference TRBV28 and TRBJ1-4, the complete variable domain is DVKVTQSSRYLVKRTGEKVFLECVQDMDHENMFWYRQDPGLGLRLIYFSYDVKMKEKGDIPEGYSVSREKKERFSLILESASTNQTSMYLCASSRLGGMQGIEKLFFGSGTQLSVL.

This rearrangement joins TRBV5-1 to TRBJ2-7; a weak D match, TRBD1 (6 bases). The CDR3 spans 13 residues. The germline V gene has CDR1 SGHRS and CDR2 YFSETQ. V was clipped by 0 bases and J by 4 bases, with 8 bases between them. In DNA form, the CDR3 reads TGCGCCAGCAGCTTGGAAAGGGGGTACGAGCAGTACTTC. As protein: CASSLERGYEQYF.

V is TRBV5-1 and J is TRBJ2-2, with TRBD2 as a possible D gene (5 bases). V gave up 2 bases and J gave up 1 base, with 9 bases separating them. The CDR3 loop spans 15 amino acids. Looked up from germline, CDR1 is SGHRS and CDR2 is YFSETQ. CDR3: CASSFRDMNTGELFF. CDR3 bases: TGCGCCAGCAGCTTCCGGGATATGAACACCGGGGAGCTGTTTTTT. The full variable domain, in which reference TRBV5-1 and TRBJ2-2 provide the parts outside the CDR3, is KAGVTQTPRYLIKTRGQQVTLSCSPISGHRSVSWYQQTPGQGLQFLFEYFSETQRNKGNFPGRFSGRQFSNSRSEMNVSTLELGDSALYLCASSFRDMNTGELFFGEGSRLTVL.

This chain connects TRBV7-2 to TRBJ2-3; 8 bases align to TRBD2. V shed 5 bases and J 4 bases; nucleotides not matched to a gene: 8. CDR3 length: 15 amino acids. The germline gives CDR1 SGHTA, CDR2 FQGNSA. The CDR3 nucleotides read TGTGCCAGCAGCACTCAAGCGGGAGAATCAGATACGCAGTATTTT. It is translated as CASSTQAGESDTQYF.

The V and J genes are TRBV5-1 and TRBJ2-1; 8 positions agree with TRBD2. The CDR3 is made up of 15 amino acids. Germline trimming cut 0 bases from V and 3 bases from J; bases unmatched to any gene: 2. From germline, CDR1 is SGHRS and CDR2 YFSETQ. CDR3 in DNA: TGCGCCAGCAGCTTGGAGGGACTAGACTACAATGAGCAGTTCTTC. It translates to CASSLEGLDYNEQFF.

CDR3 amino acids: CASSYIGENTGELFF. DNA for the CDR3: TGTGCCAGCAGTTATATAGGAGAGAACACCGGGGAGCTGTTTTTT. The rearrangement links TRBV6-5 to TRBJ2-2; D is ambiguous. Germline CDR1 reads MNHEY; CDR2 reads SVGAGI. V dropped 3 bases and J dropped 1 base, with 9 bases sitting between them. The CDR3 length is 15 residues.

The chain combines TRBV6-5 with TRBJ1-2, with 10 bases identical to TRBD1. Trimming removed 0 bases from V and 2 bases from J; junction bases left unmatched: 0. The CDR3 runs to 15 residues. Per germline, CDR1 MNHEY and CDR2 SVGAGI. The CDR3 region is CASSYSTGGNYGYTF. The CDR3 DNA sequence: TGTGCCAGCAGTTACTCGACAGGGGGCAACTATGGCTACACCTTC.

The J gene is TRBJ1-5, the V gene TRBV30, with 8 bases aligning to TRBD1. The germline CDR1 and CDR2 sequences are GTSNPN and SVGIG (reference sequence). CDR3 size: 14 residues. V gave up 4 bases and J gave up 7 bases; unmatched junction bases: 9. The CDR3 is CAWNNGQGGQPQHF. CDR3 coding DNA: TGTGCCTGGAACAACGGACAGGGCGGGCAGCCCCAGCATTTT.

The DNA for the CDR3 is TGTGCCAGCAGCCCCAACAGGGGTGCTGCCCGCGCGGTAAGCAATCAGCCCCAGCATTTT. This sequence encodes CASSPNRGAARAVSNQPQHF. The rearrangement joins TRBV6-6 to TRBJ1-5; 7 bases map to TRBD1. With V trimmed by 6 bases and J by 1 base, 21 bases remained unmatched. Germline V CDR1 and CDR2: MNHNY, SVGAGI (reference sequence). There are 20 residues in the CDR3.

The gene calls are TRBV14 and TRBJ1-2; D is undetermined. The V gene's germline CDR1 is SGHDN and CDR2 FVKESK. CDR3 length equals 13 residues. V was pared by 1 base and J by 1 base, with 4 bases between. CDR3 DNA sequence: TGTGCCAGCAGCCAAGGCGGTAACTATGGCTACACCTTC. Protein sequence: CASSQGGNYGYTF.

This clone appeared a single time. The chain employs TRBV3-1 (or the pseudogene TRBV3-2) and TRBJ1-5; D remains ambiguous. The germline gives CDR1 LGHDT, CDR2 YNNKEL (reference sequence). The germline V and J ends were trimmed by 1 base and 4 bases, with 8 bases remaining between them. The CDR3 spans 14 residues. Written as DNA, the CDR3 is TGTGCCAGCAGCCAAGGACTGAGAAATCAGCCCCAGCATTTT. Translating gives CASSQGLRNQPQHF.

This clone was seen once. The chain couples TRBV28 to TRBJ1-1, with a possible D match to TRBD1 (5 bases). Germline CDR1 and CDR2: MDHEN and SYDVKM. V was cut by 5 bases and J by 1 base, with 14 bases left in between. The CDR3 sequence is 15 residues long. The CDR3 here is CASSPRDGTNTEAFF. The DNA for the CDR3 is TGTGCCAGCAGTCCGCGGGACGGCACGAACACTGAAGCTTTCTTT.

The chain links TRBV19 to TRBJ2-1, with 11 positions matching TRBD2. CDR1 is LNHDA and CDR2 is SQIVND in the germline V gene (reference sequence). The CDR3 is 15 residues long. With 6 bases clipped from V and 3 bases from J, the junction kept 4 bases outside the gene matches. The CDR3 sequence: CASRPLAGGYNEQFF. DNA for the CDR3: TGTGCCAGTAGGCCCCTAGCGGGAGGCTACAATGAGCAGTTCTTC.

The chain employs TRBV7-6 and TRBJ2-2; a possible D gene is TRBD1 (5 bases). This CDR3 has 16 residues. The ends were cut back, 1 base at V and 2 bases at J, with 11 bases in the middle. The germline V gene has CDR1 SGHVS and CDR2 FNYEAQ. CDR3 loop: CASSLGQHPNTGELFF. In DNA form, the CDR3 reads TGTGCCAGCAGCTTAGGACAGCACCCTAACACCGGGGAGCTGTTTTTT.